The subject of this entry is one TCR beta chain. The clone's antigen remains unknown. Base qualities are not at hand, and no much larger clone is one base apart. This entry comes from a study of naive and memory T cell subsets (dated 2017 in TCRdb). Turning to the overall study: The study applied an open-source, UMI-based TCR alpha and beta sequencing pipeline to sorted naive and memory peripheral blood T cell subsets. The results of the functional CMV T cell responses matched the IgG serology results in every case. RNA was DNase-treated and reverse transcribed with TCR constant-region primers, mostly using SuperScript III. General conclusions and limits of the study: The abundance of TCRs followed a power law with an exponent that differed between naive and memory subsets yet stayed consistent across the three individuals. In both CD4 and CD8 cells, going from naive through CM, EM and EMRA, the Gini index went up while Shannon and inverse Simpson diversity went down. Each clonotype was defined as a single alpha or beta chain sequence rather than as a paired alpha/beta receptor. RNA-based TCR counts may be influenced by expression changes linked to T cell activation and differentiation. The repertoire findings for the naive and memory subsets could not be validated against a ground truth, as none was available. Following error correction, more than 95% of naive TCR sequences occurred only once, which made naive abundance distributions much steeper than those of memory subsets.

From the second PCR step on, the TCR alpha and beta chain libraries were amplified in separate reactions. To determine each donor's CMV status, fresh PBMCs were stimulated overnight with CMV viral lysate, and IFNgamma production from CD4+ T cells was then assessed. CD4 T cells were positively selected with Miltenyi beads, followed by positive selection of CD8 T cells from the CD4-negative fraction. Cells were stained for CD3, CD4, CD8, CD45RA, CD27 and a live/dead dye and were sorted on a BD Aria II into four subsets based on CD45RA and CD27. A few healthy volunteers provided blood, and each donor's sample was split into CD4 and CD8 T cells and then further divided into four differentiation subsets. Roughly 0.11 L of peripheral blood was collected from each donor, and PBMC were isolated by Ficoll-Paque PLUS density-gradient centrifugation. The sorted cells were lysed in RLT buffer, after which RNA was extracted using a Qiagen RNeasy kit and kept at -80 degrees C.

The library was made by UMI-ligation and nested PCR. To cover both TRBC1 and TRBC2, the beta constant-region primer consisted of an equimolar mix of two oligonucleotides. The ligated cDNA went through four rounds of PCR with nested alpha and beta constant-region primers together with the SP2 primer. A single-stranded oligonucleotide carrying the SP2 primer and a 12-nucleotide UMI was ligated to the 3' end of the cDNA by T4 RNA ligase 1. Incubation of the ligation reaction was carried out at 16 degrees C for about 19-24 hours. PCR2 was typically run as a SYBR Green qPCR and stopped at a predetermined threshold to prevent over-amplification. Apart from the first purification, every purification step used Agencourt AMPure XP magnetic beads. Libraries were quantified by Qubit and checked on a TapeStation, with a main peak expected near 650 bp. Sequencing of the pooled libraries was done on an Illumina MiSeq using v2 2x251 paired-end kits, which typically yielded roughly 0.85-2.3 million reads per sample. Each sample library was pooled at 4 nM, and roughly 5-8% PhiX was included to improve cluster recognition. As for the authors' bioinformatics: Decombinator assigned V and J genes to Demultiplexor-processed FASTQ reads by tag matching, allowing a single base-pair mismatch. Collapsinator relied on UMIs to fix sequencing errors as well as frequency errors caused by PCR heterogeneity. CDR3Translator translated TCRs and extracted CDR3s from the conserved cysteine to the FGXG phenylalanine, flagging non-productive sequences. Gini, Shannon entropy and inverse Simpson indices were calculated on repertoires that had been subsampled to equal numbers of UMI-defined TCRs. Within the linear range, a power law was fitted by maximum likelihood to the distributions of clonotype abundance. Similar UMI counts, unique TCR numbers and clonal distributions were obtained with the pipeline and with MIGEC on one naive CD8 sample. The repertoires were searched for approximately 7,000 CMV-associated CDR3 sequences that had been compiled from VDJdb and a published dataset. Clones were called with MiXCR by TCRdb after fastp trimmed the public reads at Q25, and only in-frame beta chains were retained. Duplicate CDR3 protein sequences are folded into a single record with the most common DNA and genes. These V and J calls are TCRdb output, not the study's own analysis. The sample has 95,000 to 150,000 distinct CDR3 sequences on record, roughly 36% of them singletons. Roughly 0.9% of the sample belongs to the ten largest clones.

The CDR3 contains 17 residues, cysteine and phenylalanine counted. The only DNA kept is the CDR3, 51 bases in frame from the first base. The TCR comes from a human donor in good health. Material: central memory CD4+ T cells from blood. The sample's cell subset or site label is to be understood as: central memory, CD45RA- CD27+. Recombination joined TRBV21-1 with TRBJ2-4; TRBD1 is the table's D call, not checked against the DNA. TRBV21-1 is a pseudogene locus. The DNA sequence is TGTGCCAGCACCCTTTATGACAGGAGTCTAGCCAAAAACATTCAGTACTTC. Its amino acids are CASTLYDRSLAKNIQYF.